One and the same sample provided the 9 T cell receptor beta chains below, sequenced in a study of blood T cell repertoires in COVID-19. Profiling relied on immunoSEQ multiplex PCR, and the TCRdb table lists in-frame clones only, not all of them. The sample includes 450,000 to 500,000 clones, around 85% of them seen just once. Sample: PBMCs or T cells enriched from blood (not recorded which). These receptors were taken from a woman aged 60 to 75 who had recovered from COVID-19.

The rearrangement joins TRBV5-1 to TRBJ2-5; TRBD1 aligns across 10 bases. The CDR3 consists of 16 residues. J gave up 4 bases and V 3 bases, and 9 bases lay outside the gene matches. Germline CDR1 is SGHRS and CDR2 is YFSETQ. CDR3 nucleotide sequence: TGCGCCAGCAGCTCGCGGACAGGGGGAAGTGGAGAGACCCAGTACTTC. Translation gives CASSSRTGGSGETQYF.

This chain links TRBV3-1 (or the pseudogene TRBV3-2) with TRBJ1-1; 10 bases map to TRBD1. With 3 bases clipped from V and 5 bases from J, the junction kept 3 bases outside the gene matches. CDR1 LGHDT and CDR2 YNNKEL come from the germline V gene (reference sequence). This CDR3 has 14 amino acids. CDR3 sequence (DNA): TGTGCCAGCAGCCACGGGACAGGGGAAACTGAAGCTTTCTTT. Encoded protein: CASSHGTGETEAFF.

The genes are TRBV5-1 and TRBJ1-1; 8 bases align to TRBD1. V trimming: 2 bases; J trimming: 2 bases; junction bases outside the gene matches: 5. The CDR3 is 15 amino acids. CDR1 is SGHRS, CDR2 YFSETQ, per germline. The CDR3 nucleotides are TGCGCCAGCAGCTTCCGGACAGGGCCTAACACTGAAGCTTTCTTT. Translation: CASSFRTGPNTEAFF.

V gene TRBV5-4 combines with J gene TRBJ1-2; 9 bases are shared with TRBD1. V trimming: 0 bases; J trimming: 4 bases; junction bases outside the gene matches: 4. CDR1 is SGHNT and CDR2 is YYREEE in the germline V gene (reference sequence). The CDR3 has 15 residues. CDR3 sequence reads: CASSLAGTGSYGYTF. CDR3 nucleotides: TGTGCCAGCAGCTTGGCAGGGACAGGGTCCTATGGCTACACCTTC.

Details on this clone: Other DNA sequences within the sample encode an identical CDR3. For the CDR3, the DNA is TGTGCCAGCAGCTTGGACAGGGACGAGCAGTACGTC. Translated: CASSLDRDEQYV. This rearrangement joins TRBV11-2 to TRBJ2-7; 8 nucleotides agree with TRBD1. J gave up 5 bases and V 3 bases, and 0 bases lay outside the gene matches. Germline V gives CDR1 SGHAT, CDR2 FQNNGV. The CDR3 contains 12 residues.

The gene calls are TRBV7-2 and TRBJ2-3, with 7 bases lining up with TRBD1. The CDR3 contains 15 residues. Trimming removed 5 bases from V and 6 bases from J; junction bases left unmatched: 11. Germline loops: CDR1 SGHTA, CDR2 FQGNSA. CDR3 amino acids: CASSPFPDRADTQYF. As DNA, the CDR3 is TGTGCCAGCAGCCCCTTCCCCGACAGGGCCGATACGCAGTATTTT.

The V call is TRBV19, the J call TRBJ1-5, with D perhaps TRBD1 (6 bases). Germline V gene lookup returns CDR1 LNHDA and CDR2 SQIVND (reference sequence). V shed 6 bases and J shed 6 bases, with 15 bases lying between them. CDR3 size: 14 residues. CDR3 region: CASRQGPSTQPQHF. The CDR3 nucleotides are TGTGCCAGTAGACAGGGACCGTCCACTCAGCCCCAGCATTTT.

The rearrangement joins TRBV12-5 to TRBJ1-6, with 11 bases matching TRBD1. This CDR3 has 19 residues. CDR1 is LGHNT, CDR2 FRNRAP, per germline. Trimming took 5 bases from V and 4 from J; bases not matched to a gene: 13. Here the CDR3 reads CASGQLTGQGGRYNSPLHF. CDR3 nucleotides: TGTGCTAGTGGTCAACTAACGGGACAGGGGGGTAGGTATAATTCACCCCTCCACTTT.

The chain joins TRBV5-1 to TRBJ2-5, with a tentative D call TRBD2 (5 bases). CDR3 size: 15 residues. Germline V gives CDR1 SGHRS, CDR2 YFSETQ. V gave up 4 bases and J gave up 5 bases, with 18 bases separating them. The CDR3 spells CASSPGVSRVETQYF. In nucleotides, the CDR3 is TGCGCCAGCAGCCCCGGGGTCTCCCGGGTGGAGACCCAGTACTTC.